A selection of T cell receptor beta chains follows, all from one sample in a study of shared clonotypes between healthy human individuals. Sequencing was performed with immunoSEQ multiplex PCR; in TCRdb, only in-frame clones are kept and a portion is missing. The data show under 600,000 clones, with almost 80% seen just once and around an eighth held by the top ten. The sequencing input was PBMCs. These receptors all come from a woman aged 40-49 years in good health. Some clones in this sample may be carry-over from other donors' samples. Both conserved end residues are part of each CDR3. The D gene is left open where the match is weak. Size values are once, few and many counts, or a class for expanded clones, and some rows have none.

V: TRBV12-5; D: TRBD2; J: TRBJ2-7; size: .; CDR3: CASGSGGSGRAPSEQYF; DNA: TGTGCTAGTGGTTCCGGAGGTAGCGGGAGGGCCCCCAGCGAGCAGTACTTC
V: TRBV5-1; D: .; J: TRBJ1-2; size: once; CDR3: CASSLPGRARAIGYTF; DNA: TGCGCCAGCAGCTTGCCTGGGCGGGCCCGGGCAATTGGCTACACCTTC
V: TRBV18; D: .; J: TRBJ1-2; size: .; CDR3: CASSPDGYGYTF; DNA: TGTGCCAGCTCACCGGACGGATATGGCTACACCTTC
V: TRBV4-1; D: .; J: TRBJ1-5; size: once; CDR3: CASSQGGVGGNQPQHF; DNA: TGCGCCAGCAGCCAAGGGGGGGTAGGCGGCAATCAGCCCCAGCATTTT
V: TRBV9; D: TRBD1; J: TRBJ2-3; size: .; CDR3: CASSTDRDGTDTQYF; DNA: TGTGCCAGCAGCACAGACAGGGACGGCACAGATACGCAGTATTTT
V: TRBV27; D: .; J: TRBJ1-2; size: .; CDR3: CASALRLGYGYTF; DNA: TGTGCCAGCGCCCTCCGGCTAGGCTATGGCTACACCTTC
V: TRBV28; D: .; J: TRBJ2-7; size: .; CDR3: CASSLPPHYEQYF; DNA: TGTGCCAGCAGTTTACCGCCGCATTACGAGCAGTACTTC
V: TRBV4-1; D: .; J: TRBJ1-5; size: .; CDR3: CASSHPPPGNQPQHF; DNA: TGCGCCAGCAGCCACCCCCCGCCAGGGAATCAGCCCCAGCATTTT
V: TRBV9; D: TRBD2; J: TRBJ2-5; size: .; CDR3: CASSVAPIAGGGETQYF; DNA: TGTGCCAGCAGCGTAGCCCCCATCGCGGGAGGTGGGGAGACCCAGTACTTC
V: TRBV7-9; D: .; J: TRBJ2-5; size: .; CDR3: CAMGGPPAETQYF; DNA: TGTGCCATGGGAGGCCCTCCCGCAGAGACCCAGTACTTC